This T cell receptor beta chain was recorded in a study of shared clonotypes between healthy human individuals. The data were produced by immunoSEQ multiplex PCR, yet TCRdb's version contains in-frame clones alone and is incomplete. The sample includes roughly 2,500,000 clones, over 85% seen only once; the top ten take about 0.38%. In germline, CDR1 is SQVTM, CDR2 ANQGSEA. The trim removed 6 bases at V and 4 bases at J, leaving 10 bases unmatched. CDR3 length equals 15 residues. The TCR was taken from a young man in good health. Some clones in this sample may be carry-over from other donors' samples. The sequencing input was naive CD4+ T cells from PBMCs. Subset reported: CD45RA+ positively selected. V is TRBV29-1 and J is TRBJ2-1; 9 bases align to TRBD2. This chain's CDR3 is CSVSLTSGPYNEQFF. CDR3 bases: TGCAGCGTCTCCCTAACTAGCGGGCCTTACAATGAGCAGTTCTTC.